These 25 T cell receptor beta chains were sequenced from one sample in a study of PD-1 blockade in classical Hodgkin lymphoma. Profiling relied on immunoSEQ multiplex PCR, and the TCRdb table lists in-frame clones only, not all of them. The sample lists tens of thousands of clones, 70% to 90% occurring once. Time point indicated: cycle 4 day 1 (C4D1), after more than five weeks of nivolumab. Each patient's relapse followed autologous stem cell transplantation, and brentuximab vedotin exposure varied. This material consisted of peripheral blood mononuclear cells (PBMCs), taken before the fourth cycle of nivolumab. The receptors shown here come from a human donor with classical Hodgkin lymphoma.

The gene calls are TRBV5-1 and TRBJ2-1; perhaps TRBD2 as D (6 bases). The CDR3 runs to 14 residues. Germline CDR1 SGHRS, CDR2 YFSETQ. V was trimmed by 3 bases and J by 1 base, leaving 8 bases between them. CDR3 protein: CASSWRGSYNEQFF. The DNA of the CDR3 is TGCGCCAGCAGCTGGAGGGGTTCCTACAATGAGCAGTTCTTC.

V is TRBV7-8 and J is TRBJ1-1, with 8 bases aligning to TRBD1. This CDR3 spans 14 amino acids. Germline trimming cut 6 bases from V and 4 bases from J; bases unmatched to any gene: 7. Germline-derived CDR1 and CDR2 are SGHVS and FQNEAQ. The CDR3 reads CASRRDRRATEAFF. The CDR3 DNA reads TGTGCCAGCAGAAGGGACAGGAGAGCCACTGAAGCTTTCTTT.

The chain joins TRBV28 to TRBJ1-5, with D uncertain. Germline V CDR1 and CDR2: MDHEN, SYDVKM. The CDR3 has 14 residues. Trimming pared 4 bases from V and 1 base from J, leaving 8 bases between. The CDR3 region is CASSSRRSNQPQHF. Here the CDR3 DNA reads TGTGCCAGCAGTTCAAGACGAAGCAATCAGCCCCAGCATTTT.

The genes are TRBV18 and TRBJ1-2; a weak D match, TRBD1 (6 bases). V lost 0 bases, J lost 6 bases, and 14 bases lay in between. The germline V gene encodes CDR1 KGHSH and CDR2 LQKENI. There are 15 residues in the CDR3. CDR3 sequence: CASSPPVGGHDGYTF. The CDR3 DNA reads as TGTGCCAGCTCACCACCTGTTGGGGGGCACGATGGCTACACCTTC. Complete variable domain (other parts from reference TRBV18 and TRBJ1-2): NAGVMQNPRHLVRRRGQEARLRCSPMKGHSHVYWYRQLPEEGLKFMVYLQKENIIDESGMPKERFSAEFPKEGPSILRIQQVVRGDSAAYFCASSPPVGGHDGYTFGSGTRLTVV.

This clone came up once. This chain links TRBV5-1 with TRBJ1-2, with a weak D call TRBD1 (6 bases). CDR3 length: 15 residues. Trimming left V 3 bases short and J 6 bases short, with 18 bases between. Germline V lookup: CDR1 SGHRS, CDR2 YFSETQ. CDR3 loop: CASSSLGQRMNGYTF. CDR3 nucleotides: TGCGCCAGCAGCTCTCTCGGACAGAGAATGAATGGCTACACCTTC.

This chain joins TRBV4-1 and TRBJ2-7; the match to TRBD1 covers 7 bases. Germline V gives CDR1 MGHRA, CDR2 YSYEKL. V shed 2 bases and J 1 base; nucleotides not matched to a gene: 2. The length of the CDR3 is 14 residues. As DNA, the CDR3 is TGCGCCAGCAGCCAATCGGGACAGTCCTACGAGCAGTACTTC. It codes for CASSQSGQSYEQYF.

The J gene is TRBJ2-6, the V gene TRBV7-9; no reliable D call. The CDR3 runs to 15 residues. The V end was cut by 1 base, the J end by 2 bases, with 6 bases between. Germline V gives CDR1 SEHNR, CDR2 FQNEAQ (reference sequence). The CDR3 spells CASSLVNAGANVLTF. CDR3 nucleotide sequence: TGTGCCAGCAGCTTAGTCAATGCTGGGGCCAACGTCCTGACTTTC.

This clone was detected only once. The rearrangement uses TRBV7-2 and TRBJ2-1; D might be TRBD1 (6 bases). The CDR3 has 14 residues. Germline CDR1 and CDR2: SGHTA and FQGNSA. V was pared by 5 bases and J by 10 bases, with 18 bases between. CDR3 sequence (DNA): TGTGCCAGCAGCCCTATGGCAGGGACAATGGAGCAGTTCTTC. Encoded protein: CASSPMAGTMEQFF.

This chain uses TRBV6-1 with TRBJ1-6, with TRBD1 matching over 8 bases. The V segment lost 0 bases and the J segment 13 bases; nucleotides outside the gene matches: 8. The CDR3 has 15 residues. The germline V gene encodes CDR1 MNHNS and CDR2 SASEGT. The CDR3 is CASSEAWGQVPPLHF. In nucleotides, the CDR3 is TGTGCCAGCAGTGAAGCTTGGGGACAGGTGCCCCCCCTCCACTTT.

The CDR3 DNA sequence: TGTGCCAGCAGCTTTGGTTGGGAGACCCAGTACTTC. Its translation: CASSFGWETQYF. The J gene is TRBJ2-5, the V gene TRBV7-2; D ambiguous. This CDR3 region has 12 residues. V was shortened by 3 bases and J by 5 bases, with 7 bases between the two germline ends. Germline CDR1 and CDR2: SGHTA and FQGNSA.

This sequence joins TRBV12-5 and TRBJ2-7; a weak D match, TRBD1 (7 bases). The CDR3 extends over 16 amino acids. The V gene's germline CDR1 is LGHNT and CDR2 FRNRAP. V lost 1 base and J 0 bases, leaving 13 bases between the germline ends. CDR3 sequence reads: CASGLGGTAVSYEQYF. CDR3 DNA: TGTGCTAGTGGTTTGGGCGGGACAGCCGTCTCCTACGAGCAGTACTTC.

DNA for the CDR3: TGTGCCAGCAGTGAAGGAGGACAGGGTTACAATGAGCAGTTCTTC. It yields the protein CASSEGGQGYNEQFF. The J gene is TRBJ2-1, the V gene TRBV6-4, with TRBD1 matching 8 bases. Germline trimming cut 3 bases from V and 4 bases from J; bases unmatched to any gene: 5. The CDR3 has 15 residues. Germline V CDR1 and CDR2: MRHNA, SNTAGT.

In this sample, this clone turned up once. Here the CDR3 DNA reads TGTGCCAGCAGTTTATTGAATCTTGGGGGCGCTAATCAGCCCCAGCATTTT. It encodes CASSLLNLGGANQPQHF. The chain is built from TRBV28 and TRBJ1-5; TRBD1 is a possible D gene (6 bases). This CDR3 is built from 17 residues. Germline V lookup: CDR1 MDHEN, CDR2 SYDVKM. V gave up 1 base and J gave up 4 bases, with 17 bases separating them.

Concerning this clone itself: The sample contains more than one DNA sequence encoding this CDR3. This sequence joins TRBV7-9 and TRBJ2-3, with 10 bases identical to TRBD2. The CDR3 has 15 residues. J was trimmed by 1 base and V by 5 bases; bases with no gene match: 3. The germline V gene has CDR1 SEHNR and CDR2 FQNEAQ (reference sequence). DNA of the CDR3: TGTGCCAGCAGCCAAACTAGCGGGGGCACAGATACGCAGTATTTT. It translates to CASSQTSGGTDTQYF.

The chain has TRBV4-1 and TRBJ1-4, with D tentatively TRBD1 (6 bases). The CDR3 runs 16 residues. Germline V gives CDR1 MGHRA, CDR2 YSYEKL. Trimming removed 5 bases at V and 7 bases at J, with 20 bases between. The CDR3 spells CASSSSPGHDSEKLFF. The CDR3 coding sequence is TGCGCCAGCAGCTCATCGCCGGGACACGATAGTGAAAAACTGTTTTTT.

The chain combines TRBV6-6 with TRBJ1-2; D uncertain. Germline V gene sequence: CDR1 MNHNY, CDR2 SVGAGI (reference sequence). Trimming removed 6 bases from V and 4 bases from J, with 15 bases in between. This CDR3 region has 14 residues. The CDR3 sequence is CASRAEGRFYGYTF. The CDR3 coding sequence is TGTGCCAGCAGAGCCGAAGGACGATTCTATGGCTACACCTTC.

In nucleotides, the CDR3 is TGCGCCAGCAGCTTGGCCGGATCGGATGGGGAGACCCAGTACTTC. It translates to CASSLAGSDGETQYF. The rearrangement links TRBV5-1 to TRBJ2-5; D unclear. The V gene lost 0 bases and the J gene lost 5 bases, with 14 bases spanning the gap. The CDR3 totals 15 residues. Germline V gives CDR1 SGHRS, CDR2 YFSETQ.

The chain combines TRBV2 with TRBJ2-3, with D perhaps matching TRBD1 or TRBD2 (5 bases each). Germline CDR1 reads SNHLY; CDR2 reads FYNNEI. V dropped 8 bases and J dropped 2 bases, with 17 bases sitting between them. The CDR3 extends over 15 amino acids. Written as DNA, the CDR3 is TGTGCCAGCGAAGGGCAGGGTGGACTCACAGATACGCAGTATTTT. It codes for CASEGQGGLTDTQYF.

The rearrangement joins TRBV6-6 to TRBJ1-5; 8 bases align to TRBD1. The V and J ends lost 6 bases and 6 bases, in that order; junction bases with no gene match: 7. The CDR3 is made up of 14 amino acids. Germline assignment: CDR1 MNHNY and CDR2 SVGAGI (reference sequence). The CDR3 coding sequence is TGTGCCAGCAGGTCGGACAGGGCCTTTCAGCCCCAGCATTTT. The encoded protein is CASRSDRAFQPQHF.

The rearrangement uses TRBV5-6 and TRBJ2-5; D possibly corresponds to TRBD1 (6 bases). This CDR3 region has 14 residues. Germline V CDR1 and CDR2: SGHDT, YYEEEE. The V gene lost 5 bases and the J gene lost 5 bases, with 16 bases spanning the gap. The CDR3 here is CASSNQGLGETQYF. CDR3 DNA: TGTGCCAGCAGTAACCAGGGGCTGGGGGAGACCCAGTACTTC.

This chain uses TRBV18 with TRBJ1-5, with a tentative D call TRBD1 (6 bases). CDR1 and CDR2 (germline): KGHSH, LQKENI. Trimming stripped 2 bases from V and 6 bases from J, with 8 bases between. This CDR3 has 13 amino acids. The CDR3 region is CASSPLGGQPQHF. The DNA for the CDR3 is TGTGCCAGCTCACCATTAGGGGGTCAGCCCCAGCATTTT.

The chain combines TRBV6-5 with TRBJ1-2; TRBD1 matches 8 bases. Germline trimming cut 0 bases from V and 4 bases from J; bases unmatched to any gene: 4. Germline V gene lookup returns CDR1 MNHEY and CDR2 SVGAGI. This CDR3 has 15 amino acids. CDR3 sequence reads: CASSYSGTGLYGYTF. The CDR3 DNA sequence: TGTGCCAGCAGTTACTCCGGGACAGGCCTCTATGGCTACACCTTC.

The chain combines TRBV5-1 with TRBJ2-2; D gene ambiguous. Trimming left V 0 bases short and J 4 bases short, with 7 bases between. This CDR3 spans 14 amino acids. Germline V CDR1 and CDR2: SGHRS, YFSETQ. The CDR3 DNA is TGCGCCAGCAGCTTGGTGACGGTCACCGGGGAGCTGTTTTTT. Amino acids: CASSLVTVTGELFF.

The chain uses TRBV14 and TRBJ1-2, with no clear D. Trimming removed 1 base from V and 2 bases from J, with 5 bases in between. CDR1 SGHDN and CDR2 FVKESK come from the germline V gene. This CDR3 is built from 13 residues. Here the CDR3 DNA reads TGTGCCAGCAGCCAAGGGATAAACTATGGCTACACCTTC. It encodes CASSQGINYGYTF.

J is TRBJ1-1 and V is TRBV7-9; 10 bases are shared with TRBD1. The CDR3 sequence is 16 residues long. Trimming took 5 bases from V and 5 from J; bases not matched to a gene: 11. Per germline, CDR1 SEHNR and CDR2 FQNEAQ (reference sequence). The CDR3 spells CASSPRDRGILTEAFF. The CDR3 DNA sequence: TGTGCCAGCAGCCCCCGGGACAGGGGAATTTTAACTGAAGCTTTCTTT.